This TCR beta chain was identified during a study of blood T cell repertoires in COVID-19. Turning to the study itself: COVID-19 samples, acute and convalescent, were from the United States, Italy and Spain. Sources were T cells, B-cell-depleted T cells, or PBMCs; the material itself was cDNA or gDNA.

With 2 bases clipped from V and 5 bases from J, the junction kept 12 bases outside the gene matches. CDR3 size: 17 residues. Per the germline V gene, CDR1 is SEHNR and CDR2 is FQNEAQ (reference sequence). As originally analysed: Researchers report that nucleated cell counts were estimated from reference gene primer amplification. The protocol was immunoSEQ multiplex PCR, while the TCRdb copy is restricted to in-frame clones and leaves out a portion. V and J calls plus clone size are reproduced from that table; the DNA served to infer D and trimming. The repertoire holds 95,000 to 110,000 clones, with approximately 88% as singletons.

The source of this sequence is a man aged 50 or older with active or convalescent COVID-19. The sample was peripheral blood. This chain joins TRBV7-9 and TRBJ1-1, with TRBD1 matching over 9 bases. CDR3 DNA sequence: TGTGCCAGCAGCTTATCCCGGGACAGGGAATCTGGAACTGAAGCTTTCTTT. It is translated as CASSLSRDRESGTEAFF.